The clone carrying this TCR beta chain was observed a handful of times. What it recognizes is unknown. The data stem from a study of T cells after yellow fever vaccination. TCRdb reprocessed the 5' RACE reads with MiXCR, giving one entry per CDR3 protein. The sample includes 150,000 or so distinct CDR3 sequences, around 9% of them seen just once. The V gene's germline CDR1 is SEHNR and CDR2 FQNEAQ (reference sequence). Trimming shortened V by 4 bases and J by 7 bases, and 11 bases separated the two germline ends. The CDR3 runs to 13 residues. Study conclusions and caveats: Within FACS-sorted repertoires, abundant clonotypes contaminating from the bulk population could be present. Clonotype sharing between CD4 and CD8 compartments was small. Reappearance after the booster was seen for most primary-vaccination clones, at roughly 96% CD4 and about 90% CD8.

The clonotype comes from a young man who received the YFV17D yellow fever vaccine. Sequencing used CD8+ T cells sorted from PBMCs, obtained 45 days after the yellow fever booster vaccination. The chain combines TRBV7-9 with TRBJ2-1, with D perhaps given as TRBD1 or TRBD2 (5 bases each). The CDR3 nucleotides are TGTGCCAGCAGCTCCGGGGCCGTAAATGAGCAGTTCTTC. This translates into CASSSGAVNEQFF. Filled out from reference TRBV7-9 and TRBJ2-1, the complete variable domain reads DTGVSQNPRHKITKRGQNVTFRCDPISEHNRLYWYRQTLGQGPEFLTYFQNEAQLEKSRLLSDRFSAERPKGSFSTLEIQRTEQGDSAMYLCASSSGAVNEQFFGPGTRLTVL.